The 13 T cell receptor beta chains below all came from one sample that was sequenced in a study of blood T cell repertoires in COVID-19. Some clones are missing from TCRdb's copy, which holds only in-frame ones; the method was immunoSEQ multiplex PCR. The sample includes about 260,000 clones, around nine tenths of them seen just once. Sequencing was done on a sample of peripheral blood. All receptors derive from a man aged 35-49 years who had recovered from COVID-19.

The chain joins TRBV5-5 to TRBJ2-7; D gene ambiguous. The V gene lost 0 bases and the J gene lost 7 bases, with 14 bases spanning the gap. CDR1 is SGHKS, CDR2 YYEKEE, per germline (reference sequence). The CDR3 totals 14 residues. The CDR3 loop reads CASSLEATLIEQYF. In DNA form, the CDR3 reads TGTGCCAGCAGCTTGGAAGCAACCTTGATAGAGCAGTACTTC.

The chain is built from TRBV15 and TRBJ1-3, with 9 bases fitting TRBD1. The CDR3 length is 16 residues. The ends lost 1 base at V and 6 bases at J; junction bases unmatched: 7. Germline V CDR1 and CDR2: LNHNV, YYDKDF (reference sequence). CDR3 nucleotide sequence: TGTGCCACCAGCAGAGGGGGATGGACAGGGGAAAACACCATATATTTT. Its translation: CATSRGGWTGENTIYF.

This chain joins TRBV7-9 and TRBJ2-7; TRBD2 agrees at 11 bases. Germline CDR1 and CDR2: SEHNR and FQNEAQ (reference sequence). The J segment lost 2 bases and the V segment lost 5 bases, leaving 14 bases of the junction unmatched. The CDR3 is made up of 18 amino acids. The CDR3 DNA reads TGTGCCAGCAGCCGCACCGGGACTAGCGGACCCTCTACCTACGAGCAGTACTTC. Amino acid sequence: CASSRTGTSGPSTYEQYF. The full variable domain, its missing parts supplied by reference TRBV7-9 and TRBJ2-7, is DTGVSQNPRHKITKRGQNVTFRCDPISEHNRLYWYRQTLGQGPEFLTYFQNEAQLEKSRLLSDRFSAERPKGSFSTLEIQRTEQGDSAMYLCASSRTGTSGPSTYEQYFGPGTRLTVT.

J is TRBJ2-5 and V is TRBV6-5; TRBD2 aligns across 8 bases. The CDR3 sequence is 13 residues long. With 5 bases clipped from V and 4 bases from J, the junction kept 3 bases outside the gene matches. Germline loops: CDR1 MNHEY, CDR2 SVGAGI. The CDR3 DNA reads as TGTGCCAGCAGTCGGGGGGGCCCAGAGACCCAGTACTTC. It yields the protein CASSRGGPETQYF.

V is TRBV19 and J is TRBJ2-5; 7 bases map to TRBD1. Germline CDR1 reads LNHDA; CDR2 reads SQIVND (reference sequence). J was trimmed by 1 base and V by 3 bases; bases with no gene match: 2. CDR3 length: 14 amino acids. CDR3 bases: TGTGCCAGTAGTATGACAGGGACCCAAGAGACCCAGTACTTC. Protein product: CASSMTGTQETQYF.

This chain links TRBV12-5 with TRBJ2-1; no clear D. Trimming removed 3 bases at V and 6 bases at J, with 6 bases between. The length of the CDR3 is 12 residues. Germline V gene data show CDR1 as LGHNT and CDR2 as FRNRAP. DNA of the CDR3: TGTGCTAGTGGTTTTAGCCGCAATGAGCAGTTCTTC. Protein product: CASGFSRNEQFF.

The chain is built from TRBV7-2 and TRBJ1-1; 9 bases map to TRBD1. Trimming at V came to 5 bases and at J to 1 base, leaving 5 bases not matched to a gene. CDR3 length: 15 residues. Germline loops: CDR1 SGHTA, CDR2 FQGNSA. CDR3 in DNA: TGTGCCAGCAGCCCATTGGGACAGGGGAACACTGAAGCTTTCTTT. Translated: CASSPLGQGNTEAFF.

The chain has TRBV10-3 and TRBJ2-3; 13 bases align to TRBD2. The germline V gene encodes CDR1 ENHRY and CDR2 SYGVKD. The CDR3 totals 15 residues. Germline trimming cut 4 bases from V and 6 bases from J; bases unmatched to any gene: 4. The CDR3 here is CAISVLAGGGDTQYF. As DNA, the CDR3 is TGTGCCATCAGTGTACTAGCGGGGGGGGGTGATACGCAGTATTTT.

This sequence joins TRBV27 and TRBJ2-1; D possibly corresponds to TRBD1 (7 bases). The V gene's germline CDR1 is MNHEY and CDR2 SMNVEV (reference sequence). Trimming pared 4 bases from V and 8 bases from J, leaving 18 bases between. This CDR3 comprises 15 residues. The CDR3 sequence is CASSWRGLDLDEQFF. The CDR3 nucleotides read TGTGCCAGCAGTTGGAGGGGGCTTGATCTCGATGAGCAGTTCTTC.

The V call is TRBV27, the J call TRBJ2-2; TRBD2 matches 9 bases. In germline, CDR1 is MNHEY, CDR2 SMNVEV (reference sequence). The J segment lost 2 bases and the V segment lost 4 bases, leaving 5 bases of the junction unmatched. The CDR3 covers 16 residues. CDR3 amino acids: CASSSLAGVNTGELFF. CDR3 in DNA: TGTGCCAGCAGTTCGTTAGCGGGAGTAAACACCGGGGAGCTGTTTTTT.

The V gene is TRBV15, the J gene TRBJ1-1; possible D gene TRBD1, 6 bases. The germline V gene encodes CDR1 LNHNV and CDR2 YYDKDF (reference sequence). V was pared by 2 bases and J by 3 bases, with 19 bases between. The CDR3 is made up of 17 amino acids. In DNA form, the CDR3 reads TGTGCCACCAGCAGACGACTAACTCAGGGGTTTGACACTGAAGCTTTCTTT. Translation: CATSRRLTQGFDTEAFF.

This chain connects TRBV30 to TRBJ1-4, with 7 bases fitting TRBD1. Germline trimming cut 4 bases from V and 8 bases from J; bases unmatched to any gene: 10. The CDR3 totals 14 residues. Germline CDR1 reads GTSNPN; CDR2 reads SVGIG (reference sequence). CDR3 loop: CAWNTGTAQEKLFF. The CDR3 DNA follows: TGTGCCTGGAACACCGGGACAGCTCAAGAAAAACTGTTTTTT.

V is TRBV5-1 and J is TRBJ2-2; 9 bases are a match to TRBD2. The germline V gene encodes CDR1 SGHRS and CDR2 YFSETQ. J gave up 8 bases and V 2 bases, and 4 bases lay outside the gene matches. This CDR3 comprises 14 residues. This CDR3 is CASSFSSGTGELFF. CDR3 nucleotide sequence: TGCGCCAGCAGCTTCTCTAGCGGGACGGGGGAGCTGTTTTTT.